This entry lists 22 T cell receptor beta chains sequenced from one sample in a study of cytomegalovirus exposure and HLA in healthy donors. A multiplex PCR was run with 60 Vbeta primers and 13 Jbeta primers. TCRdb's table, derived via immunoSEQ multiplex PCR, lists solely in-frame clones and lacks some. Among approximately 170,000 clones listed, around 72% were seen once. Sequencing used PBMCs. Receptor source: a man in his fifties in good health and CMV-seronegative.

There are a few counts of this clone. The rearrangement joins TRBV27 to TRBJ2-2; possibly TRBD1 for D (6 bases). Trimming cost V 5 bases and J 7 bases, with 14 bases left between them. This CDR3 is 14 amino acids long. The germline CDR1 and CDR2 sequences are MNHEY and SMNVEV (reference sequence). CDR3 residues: CASSPNRAGGELFF. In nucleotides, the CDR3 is TGTGCCAGCAGTCCCAACAGGGCTGGCGGGGAGCTGTTTTTT.

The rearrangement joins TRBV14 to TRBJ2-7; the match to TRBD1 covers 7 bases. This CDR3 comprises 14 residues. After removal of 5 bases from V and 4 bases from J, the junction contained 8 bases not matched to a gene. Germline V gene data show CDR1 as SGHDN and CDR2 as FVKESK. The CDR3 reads CASSRDPTGYEQYF. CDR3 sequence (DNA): TGTGCCAGCAGCAGGGACCCGACAGGGTACGAGCAGTACTTC.

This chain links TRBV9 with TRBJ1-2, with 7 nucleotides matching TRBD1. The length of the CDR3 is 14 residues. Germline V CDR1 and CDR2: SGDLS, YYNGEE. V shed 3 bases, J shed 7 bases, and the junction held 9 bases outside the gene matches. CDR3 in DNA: TGTGCCAGCAGCGCCCAAGGGGGCTTGGTTGGCTACACCTTC. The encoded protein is CASSAQGGLVGYTF.

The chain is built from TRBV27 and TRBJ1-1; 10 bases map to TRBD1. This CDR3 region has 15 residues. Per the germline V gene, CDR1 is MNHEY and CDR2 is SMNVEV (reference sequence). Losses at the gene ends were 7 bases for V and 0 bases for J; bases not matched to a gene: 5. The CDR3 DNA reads TGTGCCAGCACCGGGACAGGGGCCTTGAACACTGAAGCTTTCTTT. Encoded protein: CASTGTGALNTEAFF.

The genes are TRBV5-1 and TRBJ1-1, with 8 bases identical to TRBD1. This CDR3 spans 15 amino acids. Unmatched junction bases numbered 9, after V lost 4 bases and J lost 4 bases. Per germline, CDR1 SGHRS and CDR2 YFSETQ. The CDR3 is CASSPDRGGSTEAFF. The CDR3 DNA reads TGCGCCAGCAGCCCCGACAGGGGAGGTAGCACTGAAGCTTTCTTT.

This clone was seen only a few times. DNA of the CDR3: TGTGCCAGCAGGAACAGGGTAAATGAAAAACTGTTTTTT. Translating it yields CASRNRVNEKLFF. This chain joins TRBV6-1 and TRBJ1-4; TRBD1 is a possible D gene (6 bases). Deletions cut 6 bases from V and 5 bases from J, with 10 bases between. The CDR3 extends over 13 amino acids. Germline-derived CDR1 and CDR2 are MNHNS and SASEGT.

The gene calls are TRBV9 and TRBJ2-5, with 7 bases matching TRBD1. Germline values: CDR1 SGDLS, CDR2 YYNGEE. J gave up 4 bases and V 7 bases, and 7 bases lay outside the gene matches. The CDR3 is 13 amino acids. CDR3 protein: CASSVGTVETQYF. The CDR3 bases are TGTGCCAGCTCCGTTGGGACAGTAGAGACCCAGTACTTC.

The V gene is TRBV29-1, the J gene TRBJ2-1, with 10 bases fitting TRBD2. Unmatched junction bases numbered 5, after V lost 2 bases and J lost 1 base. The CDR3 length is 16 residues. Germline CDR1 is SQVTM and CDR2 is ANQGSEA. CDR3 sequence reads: CSVEKFSGGSYNEQFF. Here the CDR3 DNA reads TGCAGCGTTGAAAAATTTAGCGGGGGGTCCTACAATGAGCAGTTCTTC.

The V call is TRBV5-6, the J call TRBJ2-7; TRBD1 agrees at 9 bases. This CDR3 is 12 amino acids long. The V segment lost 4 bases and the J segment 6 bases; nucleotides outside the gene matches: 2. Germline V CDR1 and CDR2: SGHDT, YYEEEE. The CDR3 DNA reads TGTGCCAGCAGCCACAGGGGGCGCGAGCAGTACTTC. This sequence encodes CASSHRGREQYF.

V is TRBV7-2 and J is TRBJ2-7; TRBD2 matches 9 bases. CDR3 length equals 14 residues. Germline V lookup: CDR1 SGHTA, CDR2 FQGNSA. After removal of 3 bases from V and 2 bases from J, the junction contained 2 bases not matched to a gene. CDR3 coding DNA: TGTGCCAGCAGCTTGAGCGGGGGGACCTACGAGCAGTACTTC. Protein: CASSLSGGTYEQYF. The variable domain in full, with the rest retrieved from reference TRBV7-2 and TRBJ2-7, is GAGVSQSPSNKVTEKGKDVELRCDPISGHTALYWYRQSLGQGLEFLIYFQGNSAPDKSGLPSDRFSAERTGGSVSTLTIQRTQQEDSAVYLCASSLSGGTYEQYFGPGTRLTVT.

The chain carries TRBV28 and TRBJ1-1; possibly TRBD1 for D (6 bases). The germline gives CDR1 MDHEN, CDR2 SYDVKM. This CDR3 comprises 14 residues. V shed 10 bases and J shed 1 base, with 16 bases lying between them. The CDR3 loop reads CATLQGVGNTEAFF. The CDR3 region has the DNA TGTGCCACCCTACAGGGCGTCGGGAACACTGAAGCTTTCTTT.

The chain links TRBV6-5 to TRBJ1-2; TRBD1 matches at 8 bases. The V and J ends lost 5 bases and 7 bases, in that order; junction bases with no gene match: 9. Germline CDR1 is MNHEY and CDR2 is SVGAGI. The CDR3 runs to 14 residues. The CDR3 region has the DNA TGTGCCAGCAGTCCCCGGGACAGGCCCGGTGGCTACACCTTC. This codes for CASSPRDRPGGYTF.

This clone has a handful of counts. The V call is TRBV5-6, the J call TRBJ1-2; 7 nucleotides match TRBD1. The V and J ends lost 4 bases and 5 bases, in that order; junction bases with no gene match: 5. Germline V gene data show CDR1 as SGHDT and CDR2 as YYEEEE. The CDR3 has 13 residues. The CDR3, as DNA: TGTGCCAGCAGCCTTACAGGGGCGTATGGCTACACCTTC. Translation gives CASSLTGAYGYTF.

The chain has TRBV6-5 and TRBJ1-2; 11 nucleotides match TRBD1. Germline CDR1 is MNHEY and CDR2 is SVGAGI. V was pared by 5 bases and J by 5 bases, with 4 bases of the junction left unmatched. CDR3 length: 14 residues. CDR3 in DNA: TGTGCCAGCAGTCTCCGGGACAGGGGGTATGGCTACACCTTC. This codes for CASSLRDRGYGYTF.

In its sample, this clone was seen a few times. This CDR3 reads CASSRGGGNQPQHF. The CDR3 bases are TGCGCCAGCAGTAGGGGAGGAGGCAATCAGCCCCAGCATTTT. The chain employs TRBV23-1 and TRBJ1-5; tentatively, D is TRBD1 (5 bases). TRBV23-1 is reported as an ORF; its role is uncertain. With 5 bases removed from V and 2 bases from J, the gap between germline ends came to 10 bases. The length of the CDR3 is 14 residues.

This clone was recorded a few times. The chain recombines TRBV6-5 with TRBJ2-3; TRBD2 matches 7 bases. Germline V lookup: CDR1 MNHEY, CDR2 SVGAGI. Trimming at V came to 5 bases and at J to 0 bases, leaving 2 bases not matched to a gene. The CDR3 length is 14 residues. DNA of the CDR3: TGTGCCAGCAGTCTAGCGGCCAGCACAGATACGCAGTATTTT. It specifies CASSLAASTDTQYF.

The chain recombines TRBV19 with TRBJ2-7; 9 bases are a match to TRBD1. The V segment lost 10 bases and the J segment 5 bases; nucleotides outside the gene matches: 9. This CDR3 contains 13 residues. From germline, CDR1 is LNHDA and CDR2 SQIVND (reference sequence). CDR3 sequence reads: CATAGQGLHEQYF. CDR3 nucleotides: TGTGCCACCGCGGGACAGGGTCTCCACGAGCAGTACTTC.

DNA for the CDR3: TGCGCCAGCAGCTGGGGGGGATTAGAGGGAACGTTCTTT. Protein sequence: CASSWGGLEGTFF. The chain has TRBV5-1 and TRBJ1-1; TRBD1 might be the D (5 bases). The ends were cut back, 3 bases at V and 14 bases at J, with 20 bases in the middle. This CDR3 has 13 amino acids. CDR1 and CDR2 from the germline V gene are SGHRS and YFSETQ. The full variable domain, with the rest looked up from reference TRBV5-1 and TRBJ1-1, is KAGVTQTPRYLIKTRGQQVTLSCSPISGHRSVSWYQQTPGQGLQFLFEYFSETQRNKGNFPGRFSGRQFSNSRSEMNVSTLELGDSALYLCASSWGGLEGTFFGQGTRLTVV.

For the CDR3, the DNA is TGTGCCAGCAGCCCCAGACAGGGGAATAGCAATCAGCCCCAGCATTTT. The encoded protein is CASSPRQGNSNQPQHF. This chain uses TRBV5-5 with TRBJ1-5; TRBD1 matches 8 bases. The length of the CDR3 is 16 residues. The J segment lost 0 bases and the V segment lost 4 bases, leaving 6 bases of the junction unmatched. The germline V gene has CDR1 SGHKS and CDR2 YYEKEE (reference sequence). Full variable domain (remainder filled in from reference TRBV5-5 and TRBJ1-5): DAGVTQSPTHLIKTRGQQVTLRCSPISGHKSVSWYQQVLGQGPQFIFQYYEKEERGRGNFPDRFSARQFPNYSSELNVNALLLGDSALYLCASSPRQGNSNQPQHFGDGTRLSIL.

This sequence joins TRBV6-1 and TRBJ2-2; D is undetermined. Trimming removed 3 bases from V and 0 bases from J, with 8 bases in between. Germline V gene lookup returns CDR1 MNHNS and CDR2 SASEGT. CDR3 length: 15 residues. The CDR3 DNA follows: TGTGCCAGCAGTGAGTGGCAGACGAACACCGGGGAGCTGTTTTTT. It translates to CASSEWQTNTGELFF.

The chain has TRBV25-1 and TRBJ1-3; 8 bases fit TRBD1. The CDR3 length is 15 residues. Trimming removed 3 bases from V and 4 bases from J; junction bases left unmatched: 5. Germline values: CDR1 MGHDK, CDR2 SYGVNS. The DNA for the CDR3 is TGTGCCAGCAGTGACTTACAGGGGGAGGGAAACACCATATATTTT. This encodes CASSDLQGEGNTIYF.

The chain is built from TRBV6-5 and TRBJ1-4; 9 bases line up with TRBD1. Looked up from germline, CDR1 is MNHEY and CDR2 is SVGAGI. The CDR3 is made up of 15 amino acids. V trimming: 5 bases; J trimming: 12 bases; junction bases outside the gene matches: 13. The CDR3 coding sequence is TGTGCCAGCAGTCCTGCCGGGACAGGGTCTATAGAACTGTTTTTT. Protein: CASSPAGTGSIELFF.